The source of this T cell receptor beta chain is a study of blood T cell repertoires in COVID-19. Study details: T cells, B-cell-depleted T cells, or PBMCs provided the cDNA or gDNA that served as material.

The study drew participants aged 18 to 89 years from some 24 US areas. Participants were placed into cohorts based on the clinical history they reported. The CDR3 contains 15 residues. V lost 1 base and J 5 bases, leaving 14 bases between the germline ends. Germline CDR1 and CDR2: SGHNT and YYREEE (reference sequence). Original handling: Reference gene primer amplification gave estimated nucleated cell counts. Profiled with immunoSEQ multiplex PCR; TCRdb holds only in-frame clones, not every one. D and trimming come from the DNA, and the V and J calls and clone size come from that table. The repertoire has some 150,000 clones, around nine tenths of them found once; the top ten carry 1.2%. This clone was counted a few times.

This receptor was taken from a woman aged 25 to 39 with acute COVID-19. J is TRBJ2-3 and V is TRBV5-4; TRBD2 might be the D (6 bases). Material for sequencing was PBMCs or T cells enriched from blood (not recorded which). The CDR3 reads CASSLPIAGRDTQYF. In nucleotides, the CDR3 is TGTGCCAGCAGCTTGCCTATCGCCGGGAGAGATACGCAGTATTTT. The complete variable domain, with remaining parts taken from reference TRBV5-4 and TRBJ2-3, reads ETGVTQSPTHLIKTRGQQVTLRCSSQSGHNTVSWYQQALGQGPQFIFQYYREEENGRGNFPPRFSGLQFPNYSSELNVNALELDDSALYLCASSLPIAGRDTQYFGPGTRLTVL.